Presented here are 23 T cell receptor beta chains from one specimen sequenced in a study of cytomegalovirus exposure and HLA in healthy donors. PCR amplification relied on 60 Vbeta primers (plus 13 Jbeta primers). Clones were read by immunoSEQ multiplex PCR, and TCRdb kept only the in-frame ones, dropping some. The sample consists of 170,000 or so clones, 79% of them appearing once. The material sequenced was PBMCs. The receptors originated from a woman in her forties in good health and CMV-seronegative.

V and J are TRBV19 and TRBJ2-3; a weak D match, TRBD2 (5 bases). The CDR3 consists of 14 residues. CDR1 is LNHDA and CDR2 is SQIVND in the germline V gene (reference sequence). The V and J ends lost 5 bases and 0 bases respectively, with 9 bases between them. CDR3 nucleotides: TGTGCCAGTAGTCGAGCGGTAAGCACAGATACGCAGTATTTT. It yields the protein CASSRAVSTDTQYF.

This clone was seen a single time. The chain has TRBV2 and TRBJ2-1; 12 nucleotides match TRBD2. With 1 base clipped from V and 9 bases from J, the junction kept 16 bases outside the gene matches. Germline loops: CDR1 SNHLY, CDR2 FYNNEI. This CDR3 has 19 amino acids. CDR3 nucleotides: TGTGCCAGCAGTGAAGAGGACCGAGCGAGGCTAGCGGGAGGGGGTGAGCAGTTCTTC. It is translated as CASSEEDRARLAGGGEQFF.

This rearrangement joins TRBV15 to TRBJ1-4; no reliable D call. The CDR3 loop spans 13 amino acids. Germline CDR1 LNHNV, CDR2 YYDKDF (reference sequence). Trimming removed 2 bases at V and 8 bases at J, with 9 bases between. This CDR3 is CATSRQTREKLFF. The CDR3 DNA sequence: TGTGCCACCAGCAGACAAACCCGGGAAAAACTGTTTTTT.

The V and J genes are TRBV19 and TRBJ1-5, with 11 bases that match TRBD1. CDR1 and CDR2 from the germline V gene are LNHDA and SQIVND (reference sequence). The CDR3 contains 15 residues. With V trimmed by 9 bases and J by 5 bases, 9 bases remained unmatched. The DNA of the CDR3 is TGTGCCAGCAGGGGACAGGGGGTTGTATATCAGCCCCAGCATTTT. This encodes CASRGQGVVYQPQHF.

In DNA, the CDR3 is TGTGCCAGCAGCTTAAGGGCCCAGAATGGCTACACCTTC. It is translated as CASSLRAQNGYTF. The rearrangement links TRBV7-3 to TRBJ1-2; D uncertain. CDR1 and CDR2 from the germline V gene are SGHTA and FQGTGA. The CDR3 has 13 amino acids. Trimming took off 1 base at V and 6 bases at J, with 9 bases between the two ends.

The chain uses TRBV6-1 and TRBJ2-5, with D maybe TRBD1 (5 bases). The J call may be wrong; the DNA end is better matched by TRBJ2-7. This CDR3 is built from 15 residues. Looked up from germline, CDR1 is MNHNS and CDR2 is SASEGT. The CDR3 spells CASSEISAGLYEQYF. The CDR3 DNA follows: TGTGCCAGCAGTGAAATATCGGCAGGGCTATACGAGCAGTACTTC.

This rearrangement joins TRBV27 to TRBJ2-7; the match to TRBD2 covers 14 bases. The CDR3 is 14 residues long. Germline CDR1 MNHEY, CDR2 SMNVEV (reference sequence). The V segment lost 8 bases and the J segment 6 bases; nucleotides outside the gene matches: 6. This CDR3 is CASCGTSGSLEQYF. Written as DNA, the CDR3 is TGTGCCAGCTGTGGGACTAGCGGGAGTCTCGAGCAGTACTTC.

The chain joins TRBV28 to TRBJ1-1; possibly TRBD1 for D (5 bases). This CDR3 contains 14 residues. The V end was cut by 5 bases, the J end by 1 base, with 11 bases between. Germline CDR1 and CDR2: MDHEN and SYDVKM. The CDR3 loop is CASSQQVENTEAFF. DNA for the CDR3: TGTGCCAGCAGTCAACAGGTAGAGAACACTGAAGCTTTCTTT.

The chain recombines TRBV12-5 with TRBJ1-5, with 9 bases fitting TRBD1. V lost 6 bases, J lost 3 bases, and 12 bases stayed unmatched. The CDR3 consists of 17 residues. Germline loops: CDR1 LGHNT, CDR2 FRNRAP. The CDR3 coding sequence is TGTGCTAGTGGCGACCAGGGACAGGGACTTCTCAATCAGCCCCAGCATTTT. It encodes CASGDQGQGLLNQPQHF.

The genes are TRBV4-2 and TRBJ2-7; possible D gene TRBD2, 5 bases. Trimming removed 1 base from V and 2 bases from J, with 18 bases in between. The CDR3 is 17 residues long. Germline V lookup: CDR1 LGHNA, CDR2 YNFKEQ. DNA for the CDR3: TGTGCCAGCAGCCAAGGGGTCGGCGGGCCTGACACCTACGAGCAGTACTTC. Translation gives CASSQGVGGPDTYEQYF.

This chain uses TRBV7-2 with TRBJ2-3; D uncertain. V was clipped by 5 bases and J by 3 bases, with 6 bases between them. The CDR3 consists of 12 residues. Per germline, CDR1 SGHTA and CDR2 FQGNSA. In nucleotides, the CDR3 is TGTGCCAGCAGCCGAGGAACAGATACGCAGTATTTT. Its protein product is CASSRGTDTQYF. Variable domain in full (rest from reference TRBV7-2 and TRBJ2-3): GAGVSQSPSNKVTEKGKDVELRCDPISGHTALYWYRQSLGQGLEFLIYFQGNSAPDKSGLPSDRFSAERTGGSVSTLTIQRTQQEDSAVYLCASSRGTDTQYFGPGTRLTVL.

The chain links TRBV15 to TRBJ2-1; a possible D gene is TRBD1 (5 bases). Germline V gene lookup returns CDR1 LNHNV and CDR2 YYDKDF (reference sequence). V was trimmed by 0 bases and J by 7 bases, leaving 16 bases between them. This CDR3 has 16 residues. CDR3 sequence: CATSREGSGFRNEQFF. CDR3 bases: TGTGCCACCAGCAGAGAGGGGTCAGGGTTTAGGAATGAGCAGTTCTTC.

In its sample, this clone was seen a few times. The genes are TRBV4-3 and TRBJ1-3; D is undetermined. The CDR3 spans 16 residues. V lost 0 bases and J 3 bases, leaving 12 bases between the germline ends. Germline V gene lookup returns CDR1 LGHNA and CDR2 YSLEER. CDR3 loop: CASSQDLRQSGNTIYF. The CDR3 DNA sequence: TGCGCCAGCAGCCAAGATCTACGACAAAGTGGAAACACCATATATTTT.

The V gene is TRBV7-6, the J gene TRBJ2-3; 9 bases fit TRBD1. Germline-derived CDR1 and CDR2 are SGHVS and FNYEAQ. Trimming removed 6 bases from V and 3 bases from J; junction bases left unmatched: 7. The CDR3 is 15 residues long. The CDR3 loop is CASSLQGALTDTQYF. Here the CDR3 DNA reads TGTGCCAGCAGTTTACAGGGGGCGCTGACAGATACGCAGTATTTT.

The rearrangement joins TRBV19 to TRBJ1-4; 7 nucleotides line up with TRBD1. With V trimmed by 4 bases and J by 11 bases, 13 bases remained unmatched. This CDR3 has 15 amino acids. Germline CDR1 reads LNHDA; CDR2 reads SQIVND (reference sequence). This chain's CDR3 is CASSTHGTVGEKLFF. CDR3 sequence (DNA): TGTGCCAGTAGTACTCACGGGACAGTCGGGGAGAAACTGTTTTTT. Full variable domain (outside the CDR3, taken from reference TRBV19 and TRBJ1-4): DGGITQSPKYLFRKEGQNVTLSCEQNLNHDAMYWYRQDPGQGLRLIYYSQIVNDFQKGDIAEGYSVSREKKESFPLTVTSAQKNPTAFYLCASSTHGTVGEKLFFGSGTQLSVL.

There are a few counts of this clone. The chain employs TRBV10-3 and TRBJ2-5, with TRBD1 matching 8 bases. The CDR3 runs 15 residues. Germline CDR1 ENHRY, CDR2 SYGVKD. V lost 5 bases and J lost 2; bases outside the gene matches: 7. The CDR3 is CAISRTGTWQETQYF. In DNA, the CDR3 is TGTGCCATCAGTCGGACAGGGACGTGGCAAGAGACCCAGTACTTC.

The chain carries TRBV25-1 and TRBJ2-3; D ambiguous. CDR3 size: 14 residues. V gave up 2 bases and J gave up 0 bases, with 6 bases separating them. In germline, CDR1 is MGHDK, CDR2 SYGVNS. The CDR3 loop is CASSEELSTDTQYF. As DNA, the CDR3 is TGTGCCAGCAGTGAAGAACTTAGCACAGATACGCAGTATTTT.

The chain has TRBV4-3 and TRBJ2-4, with D perhaps matching TRBD2 (5 bases). The CDR3 loop spans 14 amino acids. V lost 3 bases and J 7 bases, leaving 13 bases between the germline ends. Looked up from germline, CDR1 is LGHNA and CDR2 is YSLEER. The CDR3 DNA sequence: TGCGCCAGCAGCCAGACCCCCTCGGGGAACATTCAGTACTTC. Translating gives CASSQTPSGNIQYF.

V and J are TRBV5-6 and TRBJ1-6; D remains unclear. This CDR3 region has 17 residues. With 1 base removed from V and 4 bases from J, the gap between germline ends came to 15 bases. Per the germline V gene, CDR1 is SGHDT and CDR2 is YYEEEE. CDR3 sequence reads: CASSLSLSATYNSPLHF. The CDR3 coding sequence is TGTGCCAGCAGCTTGTCCCTCAGCGCCACATATAATTCACCCCTCCACTTT.

In its sample, this clone was seen a few times. The rearrangement links TRBV2 to TRBJ1-5, with D possibly matching TRBD1 (6 bases). Trimming pared 0 bases from V and 4 bases from J, leaving 13 bases between. The CDR3 runs to 16 residues. Germline CDR1 reads SNHLY; CDR2 reads FYNNEI. CDR3 sequence: CASSEARGIRNQPQHF. The CDR3 DNA follows: TGTGCCAGCAGTGAAGCTAGGGGGATTAGAAATCAGCCCCAGCATTTT.

This clone has only a few counts. The V and J genes are TRBV4-2 and TRBJ1-2; weak D call: TRBD1 (5 bases). This CDR3 is built from 16 residues. The germline V gene has CDR1 LGHNA and CDR2 YNFKEQ. V was shortened by 0 bases and J by 4 bases, with 15 bases between the two germline ends. The CDR3 DNA reads TGTGCCAGCAGCCAAGATTGGGAGGGGCAGGTCTATGGCTACACCTTC. This encodes CASSQDWEGQVYGYTF.

The chain has TRBV18 and TRBJ1-1, with D maybe TRBD1 (5 bases). Deletions cut 3 bases from V and 2 bases from J, with 13 bases between. Germline CDR1 is KGHSH and CDR2 is LQKENI. The CDR3 totals 15 residues. The CDR3 bases are TGTGCCAGCTCACCGGTCCAGGGCACTAACACTGAAGCTTTCTTT. Protein: CASSPVQGTNTEAFF.

The chain joins TRBV28 to TRBJ1-1; D is unresolved. V was shortened by 6 bases and J by 5 bases, with 16 bases between the two germline ends. The CDR3 length is 14 residues. Germline-derived CDR1 and CDR2 are MDHEN and SYDVKM. The CDR3 reads CASRSSNRVTEAFF. The DNA of the CDR3 is TGTGCCAGCAGATCTAGCAACCGGGTTACTGAAGCTTTCTTT.